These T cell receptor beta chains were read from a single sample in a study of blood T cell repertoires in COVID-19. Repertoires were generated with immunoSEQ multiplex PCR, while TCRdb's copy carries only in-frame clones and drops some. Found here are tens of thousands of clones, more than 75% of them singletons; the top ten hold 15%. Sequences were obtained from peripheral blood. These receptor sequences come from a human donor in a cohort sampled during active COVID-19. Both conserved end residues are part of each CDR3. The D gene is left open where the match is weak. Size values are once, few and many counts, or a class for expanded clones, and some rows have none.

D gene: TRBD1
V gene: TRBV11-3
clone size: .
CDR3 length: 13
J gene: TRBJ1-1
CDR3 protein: CASSRDRVTEAFF
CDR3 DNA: TGTGCCAGCAGTCGGGACAGGGTTACTGAAGCTTTCTTT

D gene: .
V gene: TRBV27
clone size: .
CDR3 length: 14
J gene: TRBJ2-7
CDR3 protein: CASRGGPNYYEQYF
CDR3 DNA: TGTGCCAGCAGGGGGGGACCCAATTACTACGAGCAGTACTTC

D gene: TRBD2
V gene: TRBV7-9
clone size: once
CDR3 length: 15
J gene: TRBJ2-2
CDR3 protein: CASSVGTSDTGELFF
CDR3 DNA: TGTGCCAGCAGCGTCGGGACTAGCGACACCGGGGAGCTGTTTTTT

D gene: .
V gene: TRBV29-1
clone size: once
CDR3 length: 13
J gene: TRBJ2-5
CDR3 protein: CSVGDMGWETQYF
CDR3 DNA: TGCAGCGTGGGAGATATGGGGTGGGAGACCCAGTACTTC

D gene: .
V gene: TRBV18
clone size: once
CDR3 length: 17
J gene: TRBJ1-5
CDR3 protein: CASSPSRTGNSNQPQHF
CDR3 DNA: TGTGCCAGCTCACCAAGTCGAACAGGGAATAGCAATCAGCCCCAGCATTTT

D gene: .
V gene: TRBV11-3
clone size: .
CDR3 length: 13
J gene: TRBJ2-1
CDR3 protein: CASSLEQYNEQFF
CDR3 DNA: TGTGCCAGCAGCTTAGAACAATACAATGAGCAGTTCTTC

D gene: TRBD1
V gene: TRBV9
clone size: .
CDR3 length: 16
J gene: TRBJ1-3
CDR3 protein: CASSLDRANSGNTIYF
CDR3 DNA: TGTGCCAGCAGCTTGGACAGGGCGAACTCTGGAAACACCATATATTTT

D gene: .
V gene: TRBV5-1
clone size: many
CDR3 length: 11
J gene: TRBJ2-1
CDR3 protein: CASSLVREQFF
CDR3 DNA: TGCGCCAGCAGCTTGGTACGGGAGCAGTTCTTC

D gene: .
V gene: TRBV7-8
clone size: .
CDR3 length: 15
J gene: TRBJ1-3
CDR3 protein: CASSRATGPGNTIYF
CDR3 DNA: TGTGCCAGCAGCCGAGCGACAGGTCCTGGAAACACCATATATTTT

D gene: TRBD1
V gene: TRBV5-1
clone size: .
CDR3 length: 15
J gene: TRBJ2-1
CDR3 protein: CASSLMTGNGNEQFF
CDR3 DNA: TGCGCCAGCAGCCTGATGACAGGGAATGGTAATGAGCAGTTCTTC

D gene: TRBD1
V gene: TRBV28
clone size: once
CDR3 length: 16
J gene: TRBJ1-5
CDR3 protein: CASRQGTGGNNQPQHF
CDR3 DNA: TGTGCCAGCAGACAAGGGACAGGGGGAAACAATCAGCCCCAGCATTTT

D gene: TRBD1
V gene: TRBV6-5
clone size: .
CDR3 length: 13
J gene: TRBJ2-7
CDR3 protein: CASSRTGSYEQYF
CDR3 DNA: TGTGCCAGCAGTAGGACAGGGTCATACGAGCAGTACTTC

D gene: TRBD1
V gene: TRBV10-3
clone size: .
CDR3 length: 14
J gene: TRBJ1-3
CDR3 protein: CAISGGQGENTIYF
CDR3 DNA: TGTGCCATCAGTGGGGGACAGGGGGAAAACACCATATATTTT

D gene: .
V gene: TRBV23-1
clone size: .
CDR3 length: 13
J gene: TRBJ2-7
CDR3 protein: CASSQRGGYEQYF
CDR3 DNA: TGCGCCAGCAGTCAAAGGGGGGGCTACGAGCAGTACTTC

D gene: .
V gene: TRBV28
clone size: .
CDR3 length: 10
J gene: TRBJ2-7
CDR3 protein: CASTLYEQYF
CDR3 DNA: TGTGCCAGCACCCTCTACGAGCAGTACTTC

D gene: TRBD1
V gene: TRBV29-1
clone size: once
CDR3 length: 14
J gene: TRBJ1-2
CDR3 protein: CSVKTGSNNYGYTF
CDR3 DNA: TGCAGCGTTAAGACAGGGTCTAATAACTATGGCTACACCTTC

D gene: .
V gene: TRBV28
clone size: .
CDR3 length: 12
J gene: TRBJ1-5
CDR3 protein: CASSLGVQPQHF
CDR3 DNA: TGTGCCAGCAGCCTCGGGGTCCAGCCCCAGCATTTT

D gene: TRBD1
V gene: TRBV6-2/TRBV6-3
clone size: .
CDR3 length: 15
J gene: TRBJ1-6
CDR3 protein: CASSWDSLGNSPLHF
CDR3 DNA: TGTGCCAGCAGTTGGGACAGCCTAGGAAATTCACCCCTCCACTTT

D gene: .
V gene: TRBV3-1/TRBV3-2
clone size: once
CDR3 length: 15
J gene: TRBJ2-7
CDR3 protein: CASSQGGESSYEQYF
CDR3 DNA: TGTGCCAGCAGCCAAGGTGGGGAGAGCTCCTACGAGCAGTACTTC

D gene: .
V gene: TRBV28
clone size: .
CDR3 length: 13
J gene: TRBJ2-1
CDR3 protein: CASTGGSYNEQFF
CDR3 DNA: TGTGCCAGCACTGGCGGGTCCTACAATGAGCAGTTCTTC

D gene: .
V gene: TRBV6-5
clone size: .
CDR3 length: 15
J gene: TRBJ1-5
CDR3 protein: CASRGAGGSNQPQHF
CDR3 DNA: TGTGCCAGCCGGGGGGCGGGGGGCTCCAATCAGCCCCAGCATTTT

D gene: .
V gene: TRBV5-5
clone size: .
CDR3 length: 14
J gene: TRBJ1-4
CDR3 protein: CASSLDQGREKLFF
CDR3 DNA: TGTGCCAGCAGCTTGGACCAGGGCCGGGAAAAACTGTTTTTT

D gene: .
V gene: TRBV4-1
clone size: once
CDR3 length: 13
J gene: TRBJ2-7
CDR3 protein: CASSQTVLYEQYF
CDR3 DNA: TGCGCCAGCAGCCAGACTGTTCTCTACGAGCAGTACTTC

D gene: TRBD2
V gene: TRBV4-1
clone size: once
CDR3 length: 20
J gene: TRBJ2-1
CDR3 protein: CASSQDGTSGFYDPYNEQFF
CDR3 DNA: TGCGCCAGCAGCCAAGATGGGACTAGCGGGTTCTACGATCCCTACAATGAGCAGTTCTTC

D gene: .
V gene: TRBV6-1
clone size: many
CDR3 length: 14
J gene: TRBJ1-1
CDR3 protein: CASSETVAETEAFF
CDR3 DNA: TGTGCCAGCAGTGAGACTGTGGCGGAAACTGAAGCTTTCTTT

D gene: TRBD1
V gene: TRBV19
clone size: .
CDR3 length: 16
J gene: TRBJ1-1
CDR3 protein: CASSTFSTGVNTEAFF
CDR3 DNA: TGTGCCAGTAGTACTTTCTCGACAGGGGTGAACACTGAAGCTTTCTTT

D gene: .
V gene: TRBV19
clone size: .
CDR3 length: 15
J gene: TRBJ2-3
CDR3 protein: CASSIAPQGTDTQYF
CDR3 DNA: TGTGCCAGTAGTATAGCCCCACAAGGCACAGATACGCAGTATTTT

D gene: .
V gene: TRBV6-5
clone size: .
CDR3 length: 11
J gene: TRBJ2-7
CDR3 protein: CASREGDEQYF
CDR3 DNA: TGTGCCAGCAGGGAGGGCGACGAGCAGTACTTC

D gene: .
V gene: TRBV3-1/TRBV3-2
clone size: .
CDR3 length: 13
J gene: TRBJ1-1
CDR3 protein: CASSQGGLSEAFF
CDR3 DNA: TGTGCCAGCAGCCAGGGGGGGCTCTCTGAAGCTTTCTTT

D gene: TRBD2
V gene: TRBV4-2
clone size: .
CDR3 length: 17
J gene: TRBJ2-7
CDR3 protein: CASSVQASSGGSYEQYF
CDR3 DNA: TGTGCCAGCAGCGTACAGGCGTCTAGCGGGGGCTCCTACGAGCAGTACTTC

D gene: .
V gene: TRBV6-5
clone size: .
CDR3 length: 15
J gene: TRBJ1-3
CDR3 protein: CASSFAYPSGNTIYF
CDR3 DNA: TGTGCCAGCAGTTTTGCGTACCCCTCTGGAAACACCATATATTTT

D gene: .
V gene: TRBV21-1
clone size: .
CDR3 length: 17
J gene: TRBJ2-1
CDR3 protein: CASSKARKREGYNGQFF
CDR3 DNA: TGTGCCAGCAGCAAAGCCCGGAAGCGGGAGGGTTACAATGGGCAGTTCTTC

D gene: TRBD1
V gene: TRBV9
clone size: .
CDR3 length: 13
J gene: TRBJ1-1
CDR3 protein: CASSVSGGTEAFF
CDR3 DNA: TGTGCCAGCAGCGTATCAGGGGGCACTGAAGCTTTCTTT

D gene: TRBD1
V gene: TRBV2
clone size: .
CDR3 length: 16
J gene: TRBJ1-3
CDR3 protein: CASSRGTGIGENTIYF
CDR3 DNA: TGTGCCAGCAGTAGAGGGACAGGGATTGGTGAAAACACCATATATTTT

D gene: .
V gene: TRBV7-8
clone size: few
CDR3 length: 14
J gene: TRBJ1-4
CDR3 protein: CASSLDSTEEKLFF
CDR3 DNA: TGTGCCAGCAGCTTAGACTCTACGGAGGAAAAACTGTTTTTT

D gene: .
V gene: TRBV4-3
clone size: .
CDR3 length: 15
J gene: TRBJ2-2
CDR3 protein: CASSRDSLTTGELFF
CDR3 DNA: TGCGCCAGCAGCCGGGACTCCCTCACCACCGGGGAGCTGTTTTTT

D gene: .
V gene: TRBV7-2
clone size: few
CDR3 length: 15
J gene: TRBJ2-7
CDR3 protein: CASSLTVGSSYEQYF
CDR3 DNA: TGTGCCAGCAGCTTAACGGTAGGGAGCTCCTACGAGCAGTACTTC

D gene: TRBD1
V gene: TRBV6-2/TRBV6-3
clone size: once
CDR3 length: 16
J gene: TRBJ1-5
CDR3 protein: CASSYIQGASNQPQHF
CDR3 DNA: TGTGCCAGCAGTTATATACAGGGGGCTAGCAATCAGCCCCAGCATTTT

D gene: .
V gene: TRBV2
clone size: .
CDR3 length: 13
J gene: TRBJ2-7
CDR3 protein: CASSPTIAREQYF
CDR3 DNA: TGTGCCAGCAGTCCCACGATAGCACGCGAGCAGTACTTC

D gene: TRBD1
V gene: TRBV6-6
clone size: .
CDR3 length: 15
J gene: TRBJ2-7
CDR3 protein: CASRTRDRSSYEQYF
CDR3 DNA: TGTGCCAGCAGAACAAGGGACAGGTCTTCCTACGAGCAGTACTTC

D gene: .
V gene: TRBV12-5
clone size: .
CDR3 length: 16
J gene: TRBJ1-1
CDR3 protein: CASGLVMARAIFEAFF
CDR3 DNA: TGTGCTAGTGGTTTGGTAATGGCCAGGGCAATATTTGAAGCTTTCTTT

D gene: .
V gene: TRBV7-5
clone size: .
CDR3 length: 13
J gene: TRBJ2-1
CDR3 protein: CVRSLFSRDEQFF
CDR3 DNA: TGTGTCAGAAGCTTATTTTCACGAGATGAGCAGTTCTTC

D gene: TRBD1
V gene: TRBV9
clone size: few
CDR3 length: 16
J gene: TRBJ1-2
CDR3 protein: CASSVGTGLLDYGYTF
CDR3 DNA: TGTGCCAGCAGCGTGGGGACAGGGCTTTTAGACTATGGCTACACCTTC

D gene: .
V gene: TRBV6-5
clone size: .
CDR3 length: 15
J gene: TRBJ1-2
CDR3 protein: CASSYLSGTIYGYTF
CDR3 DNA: TGTGCCAGCAGTTATCTGTCAGGGACAATCTATGGCTACACCTTC

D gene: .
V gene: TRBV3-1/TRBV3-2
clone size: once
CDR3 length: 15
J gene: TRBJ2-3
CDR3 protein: CASSQDGTSTDTQYF
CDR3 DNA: TGTGCCAGCAGCCAAGACGGGACTAGCACAGATACGCAGTATTTT

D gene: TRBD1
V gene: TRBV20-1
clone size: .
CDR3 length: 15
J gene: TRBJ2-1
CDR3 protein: CSASNPETGGQWQFF
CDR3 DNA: TGCAGTGCTAGTAATCCGGAGACAGGGGGCCAGTGGCAGTTCTTC

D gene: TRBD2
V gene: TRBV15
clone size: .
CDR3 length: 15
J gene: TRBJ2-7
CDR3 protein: CATSHQAGEYNEQYF
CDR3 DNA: TGTGCCACCAGCCATCAGGCGGGAGAATATAACGAGCAGTACTTC

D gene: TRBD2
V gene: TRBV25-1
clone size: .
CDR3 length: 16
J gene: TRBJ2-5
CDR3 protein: CASSEWSSGTQETQYF
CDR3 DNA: TGTGCCAGCAGTGAATGGAGTAGCGGGACACAAGAGACCCAGTACTTC

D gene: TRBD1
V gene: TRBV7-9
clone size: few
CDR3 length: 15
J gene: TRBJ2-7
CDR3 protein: CASVPGTGISYEQYF
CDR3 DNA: TGTGCCAGCGTCCCCGGGACAGGGATATCCTACGAGCAGTACTTC

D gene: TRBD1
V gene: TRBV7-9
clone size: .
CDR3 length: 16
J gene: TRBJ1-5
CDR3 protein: CASSLTGTVGGQPQHF
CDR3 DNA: TGTGCCAGCAGCTTAACGGGGACAGTTGGGGGCCAGCCCCAGCATTTT

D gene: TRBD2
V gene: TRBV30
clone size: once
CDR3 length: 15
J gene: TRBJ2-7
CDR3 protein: CAWRGLAGGNYEQYF
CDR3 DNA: TGTGCCTGGAGAGGACTAGCGGGAGGGAACTACGAGCAGTACTTC

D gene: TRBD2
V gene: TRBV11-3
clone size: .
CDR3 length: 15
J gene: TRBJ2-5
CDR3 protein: CASSSGTSEQETQYF
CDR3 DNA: TGTGCCAGCAGCTCCGGGACTAGCGAGCAAGAGACCCAGTACTTC

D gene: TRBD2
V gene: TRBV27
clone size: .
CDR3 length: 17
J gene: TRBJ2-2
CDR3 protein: CASRKGLAGGKTGELFF
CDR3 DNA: TGTGCCAGCAGGAAGGGACTAGCGGGAGGAAAAACCGGGGAGCTGTTTTTT